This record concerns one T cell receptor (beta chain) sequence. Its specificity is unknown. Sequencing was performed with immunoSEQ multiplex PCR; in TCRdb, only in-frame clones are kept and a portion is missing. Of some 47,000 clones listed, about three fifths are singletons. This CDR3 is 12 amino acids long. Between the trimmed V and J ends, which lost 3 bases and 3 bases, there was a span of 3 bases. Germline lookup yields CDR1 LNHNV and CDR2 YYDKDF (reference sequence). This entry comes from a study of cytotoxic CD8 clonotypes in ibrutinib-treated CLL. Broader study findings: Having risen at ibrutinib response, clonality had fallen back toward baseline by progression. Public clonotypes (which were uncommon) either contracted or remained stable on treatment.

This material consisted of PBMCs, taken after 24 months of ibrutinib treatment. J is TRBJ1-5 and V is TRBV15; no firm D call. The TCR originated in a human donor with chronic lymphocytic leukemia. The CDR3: CATSSFNQPQHF. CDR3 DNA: TGTGCCACCAGCAGCTTCAATCAGCCCCAGCATTTT. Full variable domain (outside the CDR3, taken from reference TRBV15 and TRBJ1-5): DAMVIQNPRYQVTQFGKPVTLSCSQTLNHNVMYWYQQKSSQAPKLLFHYYDKDFNNEADTPDNFQSRRPNTSFCFLDIRSPGLGDTAMYLCATSSFNQPQHFGDGTRLSIL.